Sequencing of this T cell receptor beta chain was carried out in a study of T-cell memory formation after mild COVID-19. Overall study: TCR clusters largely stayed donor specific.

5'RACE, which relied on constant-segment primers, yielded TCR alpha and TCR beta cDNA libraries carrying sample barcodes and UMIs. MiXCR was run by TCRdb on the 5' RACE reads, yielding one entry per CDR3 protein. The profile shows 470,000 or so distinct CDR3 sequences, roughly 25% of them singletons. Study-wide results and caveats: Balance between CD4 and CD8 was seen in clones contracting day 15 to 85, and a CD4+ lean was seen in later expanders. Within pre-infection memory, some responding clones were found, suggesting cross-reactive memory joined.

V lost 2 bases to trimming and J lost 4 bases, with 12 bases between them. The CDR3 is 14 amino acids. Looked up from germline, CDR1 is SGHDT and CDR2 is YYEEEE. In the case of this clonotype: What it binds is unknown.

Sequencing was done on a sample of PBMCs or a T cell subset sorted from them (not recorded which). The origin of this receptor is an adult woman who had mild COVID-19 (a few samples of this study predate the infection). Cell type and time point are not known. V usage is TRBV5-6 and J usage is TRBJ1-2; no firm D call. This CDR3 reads CASSLGEWAYGYTF. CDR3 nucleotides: TGTGCCAGCAGCTTAGGCGAGTGGGCCTATGGCTACACCTTC.